This T cell receptor (beta chain) was identified during a study of blood T cell repertoires in COVID-19. Study overall: There were acute and convalescent COVID-19 samples, and they came from the United States, Italy and Spain.

Adults between about 18 and 89 years of age took part from fewer than 30 US areas. Cohort allocation depended upon clinical history that participants reported. As processed by the authors: Counts of nucleated cells, estimated from reference gene primer amplification, were obtained. Repertoires were generated with immunoSEQ multiplex PCR, while TCRdb's copy carries only in-frame clones and drops some. The V and J calls and clone size come from that table; D and trimming were worked out from the DNA. The sample holds 200,000 or so clones, about nine tenths seen once. The CDR3 has 12 residues. The V and J ends lost 1 base and 5 bases respectively, with 6 bases between them. Germline-derived CDR1 and CDR2 are SGHDT and YYEEEE.

The TCR sequence derives from a woman aged 40 to 50 with acute COVID-19. Input material: PBMCs or T cells enriched from blood (not recorded which). The chain has TRBV5-6 and TRBJ1-2; D is undetermined. The CDR3 bases are TGTGCCAGCAGCTTGTCCTCTTATGGCTACACCTTC. It yields the protein CASSLSSYGYTF.